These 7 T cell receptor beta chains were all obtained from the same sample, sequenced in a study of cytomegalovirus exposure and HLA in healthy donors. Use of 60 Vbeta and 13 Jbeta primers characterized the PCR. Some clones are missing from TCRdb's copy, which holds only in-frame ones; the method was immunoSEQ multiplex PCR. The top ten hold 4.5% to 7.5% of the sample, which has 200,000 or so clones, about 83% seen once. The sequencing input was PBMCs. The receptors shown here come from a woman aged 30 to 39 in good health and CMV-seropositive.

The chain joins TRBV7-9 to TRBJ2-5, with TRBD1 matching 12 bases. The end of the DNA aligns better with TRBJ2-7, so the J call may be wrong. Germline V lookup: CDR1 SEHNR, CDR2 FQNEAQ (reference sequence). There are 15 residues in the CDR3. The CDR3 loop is CASSTPGTGGNEQYF. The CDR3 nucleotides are TGTGCCAGCAGCACGCCCGGGACAGGGGGCAACGAGCAGTACTTC.

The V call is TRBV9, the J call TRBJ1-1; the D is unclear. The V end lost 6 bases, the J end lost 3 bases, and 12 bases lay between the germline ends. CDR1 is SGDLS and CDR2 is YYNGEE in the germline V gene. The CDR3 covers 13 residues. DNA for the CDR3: TGTGCCAGCAAACGCCCAGAAGACACTGAAGCTTTCTTT. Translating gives CASKRPEDTEAFF.

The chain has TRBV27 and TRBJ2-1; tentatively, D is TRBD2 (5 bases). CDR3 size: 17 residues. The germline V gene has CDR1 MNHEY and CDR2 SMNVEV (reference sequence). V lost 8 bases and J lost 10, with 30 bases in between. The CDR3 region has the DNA TGTGCCAGCTCTTATAGTCGGGGTCGGACGATTACCCAGGAGCAGTTCTTC. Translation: CASSYSRGRTITQEQFF.

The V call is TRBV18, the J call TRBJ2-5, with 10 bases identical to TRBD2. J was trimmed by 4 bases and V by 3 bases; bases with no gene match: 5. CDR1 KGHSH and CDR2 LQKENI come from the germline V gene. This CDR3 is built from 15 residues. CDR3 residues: CASSPASGGAETQYF. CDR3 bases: TGTGCCAGCTCACCTGCTAGCGGGGGAGCAGAGACCCAGTACTTC.

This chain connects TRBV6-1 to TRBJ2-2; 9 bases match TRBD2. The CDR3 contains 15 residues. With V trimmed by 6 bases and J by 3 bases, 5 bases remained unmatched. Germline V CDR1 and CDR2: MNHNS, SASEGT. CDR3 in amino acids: CASRATSGYTGELFF. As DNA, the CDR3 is TGTGCCAGCAGAGCGACTAGCGGATACACCGGGGAGCTGTTTTTT.

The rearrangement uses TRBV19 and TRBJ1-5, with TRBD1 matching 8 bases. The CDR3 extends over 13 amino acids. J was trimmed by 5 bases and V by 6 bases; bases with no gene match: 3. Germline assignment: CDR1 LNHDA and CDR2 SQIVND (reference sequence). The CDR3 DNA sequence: TGTGCCAGTAGACTACAGGGGGATCAGCCCCAGCATTTT. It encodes CASRLQGDQPQHF.

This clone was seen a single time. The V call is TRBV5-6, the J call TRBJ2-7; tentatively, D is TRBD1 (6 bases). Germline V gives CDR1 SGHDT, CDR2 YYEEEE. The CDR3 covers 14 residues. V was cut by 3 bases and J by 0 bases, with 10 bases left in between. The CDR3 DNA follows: TGTGCCAGCAGCTCCTCGGGACACTCCTACGAGCAGTACTTC. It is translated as CASSSSGHSYEQYF.